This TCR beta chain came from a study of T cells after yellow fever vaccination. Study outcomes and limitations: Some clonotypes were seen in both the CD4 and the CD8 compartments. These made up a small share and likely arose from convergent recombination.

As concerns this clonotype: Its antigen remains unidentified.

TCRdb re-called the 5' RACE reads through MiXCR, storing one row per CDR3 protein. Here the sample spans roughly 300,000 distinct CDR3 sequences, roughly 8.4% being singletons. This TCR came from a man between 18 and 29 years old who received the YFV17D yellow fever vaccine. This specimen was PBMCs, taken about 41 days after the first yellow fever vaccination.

The CDR3 region has the DNA TGTGCCAGCAGTAATGGGAGGAGCTATGGCTACACCTTC. Translating it yields CASSNGRSYGYTF. This chain joins TRBV28 and TRBJ1-2; D not certain. V was trimmed by 5 bases and J by 4 bases, leaving 11 bases between them. This CDR3 comprises 13 residues. Germline V lookup: CDR1 MDHEN, CDR2 SYDVKM.